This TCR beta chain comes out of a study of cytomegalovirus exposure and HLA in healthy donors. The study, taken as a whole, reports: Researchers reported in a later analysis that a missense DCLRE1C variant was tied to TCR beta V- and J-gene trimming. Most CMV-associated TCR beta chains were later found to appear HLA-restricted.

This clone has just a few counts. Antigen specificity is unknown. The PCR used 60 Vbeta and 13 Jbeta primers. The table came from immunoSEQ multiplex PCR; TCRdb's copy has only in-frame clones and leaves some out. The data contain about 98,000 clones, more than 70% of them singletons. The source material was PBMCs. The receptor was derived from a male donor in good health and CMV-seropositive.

The CDR3: CASSQGPDRPQHF. The DNA of the CDR3 is TGTGCCAGCAGCCAAGGGCCTGACAGGCCCCAGCATTTT. This rearrangement joins TRBV4-2 to TRBJ1-5; perhaps TRBD1 as D (5 bases). There are 13 residues in the CDR3. V was pared by 1 base and J by 9 bases, with 10 bases between. Germline lookup yields CDR1 LGHNA and CDR2 YNFKEQ.